A single sample gave rise to the 4 T cell receptor beta chains below, sequenced in a study of blood T cell repertoires in COVID-19. Some clones are missing from TCRdb's copy, which holds only in-frame ones; the method was immunoSEQ multiplex PCR. Of about 340,000 clones in the sample, about 83% were seen once. The sample consisted of peripheral blood. Every receptor here comes from a man aged 30-40 years with active or convalescent COVID-19.

This clone has more than one count but fewer than ten. This chain uses TRBV7-2 with TRBJ2-7; D unresolved. Germline-derived CDR1 and CDR2 are SGHTA and FQGNSA. This CDR3 has 13 residues. With 1 base removed from V and 2 bases from J, the gap between germline ends came to 6 bases. The CDR3 is CASSLEPTYEQYF. The CDR3 coding sequence is TGTGCCAGCAGCTTAGAACCTACCTACGAGCAGTACTTC.

This clone was detected once. V usage is TRBV28 and J usage is TRBJ2-2; 8 bases are shared with TRBD1. J lost 0 bases, V lost 7 bases, and 16 bases had no gene match. CDR3 length equals 19 residues. Germline V gene sequence: CDR1 MDHEN, CDR2 SYDVKM. The CDR3 sequence: CASTSPGQGLYPNTGELFF. The CDR3 nucleotides read TGTGCCAGCACTTCCCCCGGACAGGGCCTATACCCGAACACCGGGGAGCTGTTTTTT.

V and J are TRBV2 and TRBJ1-1, with TRBD1 matching over 8 bases. V lost 2 bases and J lost 10; bases outside the gene matches: 6. The germline V gene encodes CDR1 SNHLY and CDR2 FYNNEI. The CDR3 is 13 residues long. In nucleotides, the CDR3 is TGTGCCAGCAGTGAAACAGGGGGGGTAGCAGCTTTCTTT. Its protein is CASSETGGVAAFF.

With regard to this clone: The sample contains more than one DNA sequence encoding this CDR3. CDR3 residues: CASSLTGGTEAFF. The CDR3, as DNA: TGTGCCAGCAGCCTGACAGGGGGAACTGAAGCTTTCTTT. The chain uses TRBV3-1 (or the pseudogene TRBV3-2) and TRBJ1-1; 9 bases are a match to TRBD1. V was pared by 4 bases and J by 5 bases, with 2 bases of the junction left unmatched. Looked up from germline, CDR1 is LGHDT and CDR2 is YNNKEL (reference sequence). The CDR3 length is 13 residues.